The clone carrying this T cell receptor beta chain was seen more than once but under ten times. Antigen unknown. V was clipped by 4 bases and J by 5 bases; unmatched bases: 7. Germline V gene lookup returns CDR1 SGHNT and CDR2 YYREEE (reference sequence). The CDR3 covers 16 residues. This sample stems from a study of Ad26.COV2.S vaccination and SARS-CoV-2 variants. Study-wide background: Participants got Ad26.COV2.S intramuscularly, once or twice 56 days apart. Study-level points and caveats: Considerable breadth of spike-specific CD8+ and CD4+ T cell responses has reportedly been documented following vaccination.

Treatment meaning: 15 to 20 received Ad26.COV2.S at low or high dose, single or two shots; about five received placebo; per-sample allocation not given. Sampling was performed 63 days after the first vaccine or placebo injection. Profiled with immunoSEQ multiplex PCR; TCRdb holds only in-frame clones, not every one. The table shows around 300,000 clones, with approximately 90% occurring only once. The sequence was obtained from a person aged 18-65 years who received the Ad26.COV2.S COVID-19 vaccine or a placebo. Source: peripheral blood, taken in a trial of Ad26.COV2.S vaccine versus placebo. This chain connects TRBV5-4 to TRBJ2-5; 14 bases fit TRBD2. The DNA of the CDR3 is TGTGCCAGCAGCCCGACTAGCGGGAGGGCCGGTGAGACCCAGTACTTC. This gives the protein CASSPTSGRAGETQYF.